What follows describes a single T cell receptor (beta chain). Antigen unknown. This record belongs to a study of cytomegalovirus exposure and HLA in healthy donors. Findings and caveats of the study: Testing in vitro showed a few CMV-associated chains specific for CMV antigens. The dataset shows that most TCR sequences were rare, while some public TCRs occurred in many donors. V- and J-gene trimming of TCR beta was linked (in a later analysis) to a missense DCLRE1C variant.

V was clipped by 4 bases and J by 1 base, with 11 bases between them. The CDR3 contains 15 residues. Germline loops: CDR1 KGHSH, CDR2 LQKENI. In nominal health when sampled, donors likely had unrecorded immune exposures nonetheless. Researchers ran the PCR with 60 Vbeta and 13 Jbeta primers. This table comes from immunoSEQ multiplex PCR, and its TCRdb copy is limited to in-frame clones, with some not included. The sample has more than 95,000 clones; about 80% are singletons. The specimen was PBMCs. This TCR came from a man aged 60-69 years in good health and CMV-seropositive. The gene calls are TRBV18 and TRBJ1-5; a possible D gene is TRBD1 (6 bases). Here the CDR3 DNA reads TGTGCCAGCTCACTTGGGGGCGGGAGCAATCAGCCCCAGCATTTT. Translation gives CASSLGGGSNQPQHF.